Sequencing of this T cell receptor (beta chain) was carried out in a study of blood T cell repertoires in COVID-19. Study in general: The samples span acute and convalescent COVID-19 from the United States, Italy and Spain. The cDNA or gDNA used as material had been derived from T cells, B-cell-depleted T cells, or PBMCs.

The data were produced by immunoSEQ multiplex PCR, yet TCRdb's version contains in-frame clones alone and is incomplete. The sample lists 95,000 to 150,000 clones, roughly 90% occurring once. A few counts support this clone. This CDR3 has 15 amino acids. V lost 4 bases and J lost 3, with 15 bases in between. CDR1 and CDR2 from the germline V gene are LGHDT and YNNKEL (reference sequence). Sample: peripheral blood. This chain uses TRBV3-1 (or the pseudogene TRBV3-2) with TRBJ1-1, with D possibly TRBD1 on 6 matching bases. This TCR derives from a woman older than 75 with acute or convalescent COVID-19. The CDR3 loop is CASSPSGGGYTEAFF. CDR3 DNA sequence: TGTGCCAGCAGCCCGTCCGGGGGGGGCTACACTGAAGCTTTCTTT.